This is a list of T cell receptor beta chains from one sample in a study of cytomegalovirus exposure and HLA in healthy donors. Clones were sequenced by immunoSEQ multiplex PCR, and TCRdb holds only the in-frame ones, with some missing. Here the sample spans around 130,000 clones, about 8.5% being singletons. The sequencing input was PBMCs. These TCRs come from a man aged 40-49 years in good health and CMV-seronegative. Both conserved end residues are part of each CDR3. A D gene is named only where the DNA matches it firmly. Clone size, where shown, is once, few, many, or a class for clones that have expanded.

v_call: TRBV11-2; d_call: TRBD2; j_call: TRBJ2-7; clone_size: few; cdr3_aa: CASSLDRVGGGAVNEQYF; cdr3_nt: TGTGCCAGCAGCTTAGATCGTGTTGGCGGGGGGGCAGTCAACGAGCAGTACTTC
v_call: TRBV5-1; d_call: .; j_call: TRBJ1-1; clone_size: .; cdr3_aa: CASSLGPGTNTEAFF; cdr3_nt: TGCGCCAGCAGCTTGGGGCCGGGAACGAACACTGAAGCTTTCTTT
v_call: TRBV7-2; d_call: TRBD1; j_call: TRBJ1-6; clone_size: few; cdr3_aa: CASSLGRGYSPLHF; cdr3_nt: TGTGCCAGCAGCTTAGGCAGGGGGTATTCACCCCTCCACTTT
v_call: TRBV2; d_call: .; j_call: TRBJ2-5; clone_size: .; cdr3_aa: CASSEDRGETQYF; cdr3_nt: TGTGCCAGCAGTGAAGACCGGGGGGAGACCCAGTACTTC
v_call: TRBV7-2; d_call: TRBD1; j_call: TRBJ2-7; clone_size: few; cdr3_aa: CASSLSGQGYEQYF; cdr3_nt: TGTGCCAGCAGCTTGTCGGGACAGGGATACGAGCAGTACTTC
v_call: TRBV11-2; d_call: TRBD1; j_call: TRBJ1-3; clone_size: few; cdr3_aa: CASSHHRGRRNTIYF; cdr3_nt: TGTGCCAGCAGCCACCACAGGGGGCGCAGAAACACCATATATTTT
v_call: TRBV7-7; d_call: .; j_call: TRBJ2-5; clone_size: .; cdr3_aa: CASSRRLRETQYF; cdr3_nt: TGTGCCAGCTCCCGGCGGTTGCGAGAGACCCAGTACTTC
v_call: TRBV11-2; d_call: TRBD1; j_call: TRBJ2-4; clone_size: .; cdr3_aa: CASSEGYRGPAENIQYF; cdr3_nt: TGTGCCAGCAGCGAGGGTTACAGGGGGCCGGCTGAAAACATTCAGTACTTC
v_call: TRBV7-6; d_call: TRBD2; j_call: TRBJ2-7; clone_size: few; cdr3_aa: CASSPRESAGVVYEQYF; cdr3_nt: TGTGCCAGCAGCCCCCGAGAAAGCGCGGGGGTCGTCTACGAGCAGTACTTC
v_call: TRBV7-2; d_call: .; j_call: TRBJ2-2; clone_size: .; cdr3_aa: CASSPPGLLTGELFF; cdr3_nt: TGTGCCAGCAGCCCCCCGGGACTGCTCACCGGGGAGCTGTTTTTT
v_call: TRBV29-1; d_call: .; j_call: TRBJ1-1; clone_size: few; cdr3_aa: CSVVYRVVDTEAFF; cdr3_nt: TGCAGCGTAGTTTACAGGGTTGTTGACACTGAAGCTTTCTTT
v_call: TRBV4-2; d_call: TRBD2; j_call: TRBJ2-3; clone_size: .; cdr3_aa: CASSTAGLVYTDTQYF; cdr3_nt: TGTGCCAGCAGCACCGCGGGACTAGTTTACACAGATACGCAGTATTTT
v_call: TRBV15; d_call: .; j_call: TRBJ1-3; clone_size: .; cdr3_aa: CATSRARGSGGNTIYF; cdr3_nt: TGTGCCACCAGCAGAGCCAGGGGATCGGGTGGAAACACCATATATTTT
v_call: TRBV7-9; d_call: TRBD1; j_call: TRBJ1-1; clone_size: .; cdr3_aa: CASSGTATEAFF; cdr3_nt: TGTGCCAGCAGTGGGACAGCCACTGAAGCTTTCTTT
v_call: TRBV2; d_call: .; j_call: TRBJ1-1; clone_size: .; cdr3_aa: CASSRPPGHLDF; cdr3_nt: TGTGCCAGCAGTAGACCGCCGGGACATCTGGATTTT
v_call: TRBV19; d_call: .; j_call: TRBJ1-1; clone_size: .; cdr3_aa: CASSLQGNTEAFF; cdr3_nt: TGTGCCAGTAGCCTGCAGGGAAACACTGAAGCTTTCTTT
v_call: TRBV18; d_call: .; j_call: TRBJ1-5; clone_size: few; cdr3_aa: CASSPPTTGISNQPQHF; cdr3_nt: TGTGCCAGCTCACCACCTACGACAGGAATCAGCAATCAGCCCCAGCATTTT